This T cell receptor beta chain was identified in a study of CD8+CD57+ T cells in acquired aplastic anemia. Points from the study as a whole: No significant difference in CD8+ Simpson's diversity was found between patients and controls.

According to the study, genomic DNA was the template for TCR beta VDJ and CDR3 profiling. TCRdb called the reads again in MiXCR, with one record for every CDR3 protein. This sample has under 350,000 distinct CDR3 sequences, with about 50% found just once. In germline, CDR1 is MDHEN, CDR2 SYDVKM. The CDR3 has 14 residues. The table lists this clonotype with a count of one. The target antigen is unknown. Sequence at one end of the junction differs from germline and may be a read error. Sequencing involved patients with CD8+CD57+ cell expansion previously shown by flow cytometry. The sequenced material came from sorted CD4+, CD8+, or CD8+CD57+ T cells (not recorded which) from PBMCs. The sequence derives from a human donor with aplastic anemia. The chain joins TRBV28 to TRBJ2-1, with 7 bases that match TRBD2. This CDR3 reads CACSLPGGYNEQFF. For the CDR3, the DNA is TGTGCCTGCAGTTTACCCGGGGGGTACAATGAGCAGTTCTTC.